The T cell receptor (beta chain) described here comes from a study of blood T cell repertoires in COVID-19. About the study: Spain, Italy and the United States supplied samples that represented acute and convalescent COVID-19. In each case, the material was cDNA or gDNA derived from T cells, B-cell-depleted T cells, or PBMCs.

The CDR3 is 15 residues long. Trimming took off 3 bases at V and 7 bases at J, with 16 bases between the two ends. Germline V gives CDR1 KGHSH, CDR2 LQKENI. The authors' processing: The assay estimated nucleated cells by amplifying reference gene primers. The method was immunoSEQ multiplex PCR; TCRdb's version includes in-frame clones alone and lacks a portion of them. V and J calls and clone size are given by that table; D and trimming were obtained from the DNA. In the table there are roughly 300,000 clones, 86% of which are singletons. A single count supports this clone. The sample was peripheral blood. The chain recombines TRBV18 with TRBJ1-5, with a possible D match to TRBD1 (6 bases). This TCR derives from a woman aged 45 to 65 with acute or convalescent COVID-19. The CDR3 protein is CASSPRQGGAQPQHF. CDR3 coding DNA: TGTGCCAGCTCACCTAGGCAAGGGGGGGCCCAGCCCCAGCATTTT.